Sequencing of this T cell receptor beta chain was carried out in a study of blood T cell repertoires in COVID-19. Across the whole study: Donors in the United States, Italy and Spain gave samples during acute or convalescent COVID-19.

Authors' data handling: Reference gene primer amplification gave estimated nucleated cell counts. Clones were read by immunoSEQ multiplex PCR, and TCRdb kept only the in-frame ones, dropping some. V, J and clone size were drawn from that table, and D and trimming were deduced from the DNA. The table shows 130,000 or so clones, with around 77% occurring only once. V shed 1 base and J shed 1 base, with 9 bases lying between them. Germline values: CDR1 SGHAT, CDR2 FQNNGV. This CDR3 has 15 amino acids. The clonotype was recovered from a human donor in a cohort sampled during active COVID-19. The rearrangement joins TRBV11-2 to TRBJ2-3; a weak D match, TRBD2 (5 bases). Sequenced: peripheral blood. The chain's CDR3 is CASSLGTFGTDTQYF. In DNA form, the CDR3 reads TGTGCCAGCAGCTTAGGGACTTTTGGCACAGATACGCAGTATTTT.